The source of this TCR beta chain is a study of blood T cell repertoires in COVID-19. The table came from immunoSEQ multiplex PCR; TCRdb's copy has only in-frame clones and leaves some out. In the table there are fewer than 200,000 clones, roughly 80% of which are singletons. The CDR3 has 15 residues. V dropped 4 bases and J dropped 2; count of bases not matched to a gene: 5. CDR1 MGHRA and CDR2 YSYEKL come from the germline V gene. V usage is TRBV4-1 and J usage is TRBJ2-3, with 8 bases lining up with TRBD2. The receptor comes from a human donor in a cohort sampled during active COVID-19. The specimen was peripheral blood. The CDR3 reads CASSRGGGPTDTQYF. The CDR3 DNA sequence: TGCGCCAGCAGCCGAGGCGGGGGGCCCACAGATACGCAGTATTTT.